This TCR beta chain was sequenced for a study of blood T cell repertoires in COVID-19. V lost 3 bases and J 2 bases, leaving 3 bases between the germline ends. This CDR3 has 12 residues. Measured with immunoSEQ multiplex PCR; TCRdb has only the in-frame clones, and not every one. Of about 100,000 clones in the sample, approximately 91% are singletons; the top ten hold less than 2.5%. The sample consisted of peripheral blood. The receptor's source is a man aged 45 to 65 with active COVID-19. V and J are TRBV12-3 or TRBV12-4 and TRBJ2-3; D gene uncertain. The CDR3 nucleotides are TGTGCCAGCAGTTTCTTCACAGATACGCAGTATTTT. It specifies CASSFFTDTQYF.